This passage covers 2 T cell receptor beta chains from one sample sequenced in a study of blood T cells in healthy people across ages. The use of a sample-barcoded 5' primer and a J-beta primer mix characterized a second PCR of roughly 6 to 11 cycles. TCRdb re-analysed the 5' RACE reads in MiXCR, keeping a single row per CDR3 protein. Of about 650,000 distinct CDR3 sequences listed, about 50% were seen once; the top ten hold 13%. Sequencing used blood. The receptors here all came from an elderly woman in good health.

The chain is built from TRBV29-1 and TRBJ2-5, with unresolved D. This CDR3 has 13 residues. The V gene lost 3 bases and the J gene lost 1 base, with 9 bases spanning the gap. Germline V gives CDR1 SQVTM, CDR2 ANQGSEA. The CDR3 sequence is CSVDRSSQETQYF. In DNA, the CDR3 is TGCAGCGTTGATAGGTCTAGCCAAGAGACCCAGTACTTC. Combining the CDR3 with reference TRBV29-1 and TRBJ2-5 gives the whole variable domain SAVISQKPSRDICQRGTSLTIQCQVDSQVTMMFWYRQQPGQSLTLIATANQGSEATYESGFVIDKFPISRPNLTFSTLTVSNMSPEDSSIYLCSVDRSSQETQYFGPGTRLLVL.

In nucleotides, the CDR3 is TGTGCCAGCTCACCATCCCGGGGAGAGGGGTTCCAAGAGACCCAGTACTTC. This gives the protein CASSPSRGEGFQETQYF. The gene calls are TRBV18 and TRBJ2-5; D possibly uses TRBD1 or TRBD2 (5 bases each). CDR1 and CDR2 from the germline V gene are KGHSH and LQKENI. This CDR3 spans 17 amino acids. V lost 2 bases, J lost 1 base, and 17 bases lay in between.